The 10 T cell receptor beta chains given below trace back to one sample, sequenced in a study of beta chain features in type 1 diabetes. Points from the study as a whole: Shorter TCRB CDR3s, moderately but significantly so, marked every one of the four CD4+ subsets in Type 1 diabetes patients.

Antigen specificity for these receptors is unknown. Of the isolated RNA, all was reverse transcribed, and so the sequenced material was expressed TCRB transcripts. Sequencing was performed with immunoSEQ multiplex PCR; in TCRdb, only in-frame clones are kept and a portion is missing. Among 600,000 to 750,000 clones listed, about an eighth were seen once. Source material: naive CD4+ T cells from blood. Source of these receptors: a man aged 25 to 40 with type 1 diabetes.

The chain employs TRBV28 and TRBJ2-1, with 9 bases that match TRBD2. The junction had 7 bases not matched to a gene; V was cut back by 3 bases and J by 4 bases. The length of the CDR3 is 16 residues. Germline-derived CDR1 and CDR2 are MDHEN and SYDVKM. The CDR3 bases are TGTGCCAGCAGTTTTATTGAGACTAGCGGATACAATGAGCAGTTCTTC. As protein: CASSFIETSGYNEQFF.

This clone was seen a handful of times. CDR3 nucleotide sequence: TGTGCCAGCAGCTTAGCTGGGGCGACATCGGCTGCGAAACGGGAAAAACTGTTTTTT. This sequence encodes CASSLAGATSAAKREKLFF. The V and J genes are TRBV7-9 and TRBJ1-4, with D possibly TRBD1 on 5 matching bases. The V end lost 0 bases, the J end lost 8 bases, and 25 bases lay between the germline ends. This CDR3 is built from 19 residues. Germline V gives CDR1 SEHNR, CDR2 FQNEAQ (reference sequence).

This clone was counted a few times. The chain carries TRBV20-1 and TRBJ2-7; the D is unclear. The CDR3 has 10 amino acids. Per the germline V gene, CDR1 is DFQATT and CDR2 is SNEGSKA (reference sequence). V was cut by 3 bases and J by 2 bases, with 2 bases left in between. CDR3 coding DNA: TGCAGTGCTAGTACCTACGAGCAGTACTTC. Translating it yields CSASTYEQYF.

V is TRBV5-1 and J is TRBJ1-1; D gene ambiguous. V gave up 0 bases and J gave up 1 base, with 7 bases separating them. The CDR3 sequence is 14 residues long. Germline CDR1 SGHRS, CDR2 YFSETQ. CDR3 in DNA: TGCGCCAGCAGCTTGGGGGCGTCGAACACTGAAGCTTTCTTT. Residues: CASSLGASNTEAFF.

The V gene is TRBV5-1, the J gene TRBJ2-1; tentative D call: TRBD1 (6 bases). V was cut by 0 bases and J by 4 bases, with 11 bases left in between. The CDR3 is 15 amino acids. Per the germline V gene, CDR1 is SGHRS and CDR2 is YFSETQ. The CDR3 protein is CASSLALGAYNEQFF. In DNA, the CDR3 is TGCGCCAGCAGCTTGGCCCTGGGGGCTTACAATGAGCAGTTCTTC.

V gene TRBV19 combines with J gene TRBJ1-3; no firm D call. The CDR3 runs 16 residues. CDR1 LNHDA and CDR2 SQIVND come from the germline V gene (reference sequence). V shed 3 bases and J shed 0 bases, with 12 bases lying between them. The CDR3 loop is CASSIAGRSSGNTIYF. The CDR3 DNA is TGTGCCAGTAGTATCGCAGGACGGAGCTCTGGAAACACCATATATTTT.

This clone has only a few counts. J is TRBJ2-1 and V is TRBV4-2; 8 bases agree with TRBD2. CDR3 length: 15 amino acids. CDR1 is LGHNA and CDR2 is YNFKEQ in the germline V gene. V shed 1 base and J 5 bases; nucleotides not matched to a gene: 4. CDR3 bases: TGTGCCAGCAGCCAAGTGGGCGGGGGGAACAATGAGCAGTTCTTC. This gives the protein CASSQVGGGNNEQFF.

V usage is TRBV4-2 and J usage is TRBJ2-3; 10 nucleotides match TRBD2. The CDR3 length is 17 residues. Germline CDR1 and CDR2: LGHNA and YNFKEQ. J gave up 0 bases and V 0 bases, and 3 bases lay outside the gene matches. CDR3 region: CASSQEGAGGSTDTQYF. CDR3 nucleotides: TGTGCCAGCAGCCAAGAAGGAGCGGGGGGGAGCACAGATACGCAGTATTTT.

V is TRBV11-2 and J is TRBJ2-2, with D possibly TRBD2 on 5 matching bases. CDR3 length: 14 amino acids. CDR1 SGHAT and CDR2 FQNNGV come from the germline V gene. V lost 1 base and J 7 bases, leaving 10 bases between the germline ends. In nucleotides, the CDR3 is TGTGCCAGCAGCTTAGTCAGGAGGATCGGGGAGCTGTTTTTT. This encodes CASSLVRRIGELFF.

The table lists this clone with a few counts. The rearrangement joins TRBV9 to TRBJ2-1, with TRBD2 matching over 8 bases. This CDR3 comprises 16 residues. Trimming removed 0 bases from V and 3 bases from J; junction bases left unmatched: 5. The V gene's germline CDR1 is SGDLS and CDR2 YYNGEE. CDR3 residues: CASSVGRGDYYNEQFF. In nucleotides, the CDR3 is TGTGCCAGCAGCGTAGGGCGGGGGGATTACTACAATGAGCAGTTCTTC.